One sample yielded the 17 T cell receptor beta chains listed below, sequenced in a study of shared clonotypes between healthy human individuals. The repertoire was sequenced with immunoSEQ multiplex PCR; TCRdb's copy has only in-frame clones and lacks some. Of about 2.4 million clones listed, approximately 94% are singletons. Material: naive CD4+ T cells from PBMCs. Subset meaning: CD45RA+ positively selected. The source of these receptors is a man in his late teens or twenties in good health. Some clones in this sample may be carry-over from other donors' samples.

This sequence joins TRBV12-2 and TRBJ2-5. TRBV12-2 is described as a pseudogene. This CDR3 has 17 residues. As DNA, the CDR3 is TGTGCAAGTCGCTTAGAAGGTGGCCTGGGTCTGGTAGAGACCCAGTACTTC. Amino acids: CASRLEGGLGLVETQYF.

The chain joins TRBV7-8 to TRBJ2-3; D is perhaps TRBD2 (6 bases). Germline V gene data show CDR1 as SGHVS and CDR2 as FQNEAQ. V was pared by 1 base and J by 4 bases, with 12 bases between. CDR3 length equals 15 residues. DNA for the CDR3: TGTGCCAGCAGCTTAGACTCCGGCGGGGCAGATACGCAGTATTTT. This encodes CASSLDSGGADTQYF.

On this clone: This CDR3 is also generated by other DNA sequences in the sample. This chain joins TRBV6-5 and TRBJ2-7; D gene unclear. The germline V gene encodes CDR1 MNHEY and CDR2 SVGAGI. This CDR3 is 13 amino acids long. Trimming took off 0 bases at V and 3 bases at J, with 6 bases between the two ends. The CDR3 here is CASSYSRGYEQYF. CDR3 coding DNA: TGTGCCAGCAGTTACTCGCGTGGCTACGAGCAGTACTTC.

The rearrangement links TRBV29-1 to TRBJ1-1; D ambiguous. This CDR3 region has 12 residues. Between the trimmed V and J ends, which lost 2 bases and 5 bases, there was a span of 9 bases. Germline lookup yields CDR1 SQVTM and CDR2 ANQGSEA. For the CDR3, the DNA is TGCAGCGTTGAATGGGGTAATACTGAAGCTTTCTTT. Its protein product is CSVEWGNTEAFF.

This chain connects TRBV6-6 to TRBJ2-7; 8 nucleotides agree with TRBD2. From germline, CDR1 is MNHNY and CDR2 SVGAGI (reference sequence). J lost 1 base, V lost 6 bases, and 8 bases had no gene match. This CDR3 comprises 15 residues. The CDR3 DNA sequence: TGTGCCAGCAGCCCCGGGGGGGCGGGTTCCTACGAGCAGTACTTC. Its translation is CASSPGGAGSYEQYF.

The rearrangement uses TRBV5-1 and TRBJ1-1; TRBD1 matches at 10 bases. The CDR3 runs to 16 residues. J gave up 3 bases and V 3 bases, and 8 bases lay outside the gene matches. Germline assignment: CDR1 SGHRS and CDR2 YFSETQ. CDR3 amino acids: CASSYLVGTGDTEAFF. CDR3 nucleotide sequence: TGCGCCAGCAGCTATTTGGTCGGGACAGGGGACACTGAAGCTTTCTTT.

V gene TRBV11-3 combines with J gene TRBJ2-2; TRBD2 matches at 13 bases. CDR1 SGHNT and CDR2 YENEEA come from the germline V gene. The CDR3 consists of 17 residues. V gave up 1 base and J gave up 8 bases; unmatched junction bases: 7. This chain's CDR3 is CASSLGWTSGSTGELFF. CDR3 DNA: TGTGCCAGCAGCTTAGGTTGGACTAGCGGGAGTACGGGGGAGCTGTTTTTT.

V usage is TRBV18 and J usage is TRBJ1-4; D is uncertain. V was pared by 5 bases and J by 5 bases, with 21 bases between. Per the germline V gene, CDR1 is KGHSH and CDR2 is LQKENI. CDR3 length: 17 residues. The CDR3 coding sequence is TGTGCCAGCTCATTTCGAGTCCCGGGCCCAGAGAATGAAAAACTGTTTTTT. Residues: CASSFRVPGPENEKLFF. Full variable domain (remainder filled in from reference TRBV18 and TRBJ1-4): NAGVMQNPRHLVRRRGQEARLRCSPMKGHSHVYWYRQLPEEGLKFMVYLQKENIIDESGMPKERFSAEFPKEGPSILRIQQVVRGDSAAYFCASSFRVPGPENEKLFFGSGTQLSVL.

The chain recombines TRBV28 with TRBJ2-1; possibly TRBD2 for D (6 bases). Trimming left V 4 bases short and J 2 bases short, with 15 bases between. CDR1 is MDHEN and CDR2 is SYDVKM in the germline V gene. The CDR3 is made up of 16 amino acids. CDR3 DNA sequence: TGTGCCAGCAGTTGGGTGGGGGGAGGACCCTACAATGAGCAGTTCTTC. Its protein product is CASSWVGGGPYNEQFF.

V usage is TRBV7-3 and J usage is TRBJ2-3; TRBD1 is a possible D gene (5 bases). Trimming stripped 5 bases from V and 0 bases from J, with 12 bases between. The CDR3 runs to 15 residues. Germline-derived CDR1 and CDR2 are SGHTA and FQGTGA. The CDR3 reads CASSLQGSSTDTQYF. DNA for the CDR3: TGTGCCAGCAGCCTTCAGGGTTCTAGCACAGATACGCAGTATTTT.

The V gene is TRBV10-1, the J gene TRBJ2-5; 7 nucleotides match TRBD2. J lost 5 bases, V lost 10 bases, and 13 bases had no gene match. Germline loops: CDR1 WNHNN, CDR2 SYGVQD (reference sequence). The CDR3 contains 14 residues. CDR3 sequence reads: CANHSPGGGETQYF. The CDR3 DNA reads as TGCGCCAACCATTCACCGGGGGGAGGGGAGACCCAGTACTTC.

The V gene is TRBV9, the J gene TRBJ2-1; TRBD2 matches 13 bases. The germline CDR1 and CDR2 sequences are SGDLS and YYNGEE. V was pared by 4 bases and J by 9 bases, with 7 bases of the junction left unmatched. The CDR3 totals 15 residues. The CDR3 DNA follows: TGTGCCAGCAGCCCCCGGACTAGCGGGAGCAGTGAGCAGTTCTTC. It translates to CASSPRTSGSSEQFF. The full variable domain, with the rest looked up from reference TRBV9 and TRBJ2-1, is DSGVTQTPKHLITATGQRVTLRCSPRSGDLSVYWYQQSLDQGLQFLIQYYNGEERAKGNILERFSAQQFPDLHSELNLSSLELGDSALYFCASSPRTSGSSEQFFGPGTRLTVL.

A word on this clone: Different DNA sequences within this sample yield the same CDR3. The chain joins TRBV5-1 to TRBJ2-2; no reliable D call. CDR3 size: 15 residues. Germline V gene lookup returns CDR1 SGHRS and CDR2 YFSETQ. V gave up 1 base and J gave up 0 bases, with 7 bases separating them. The CDR3 region is CASSLPGSNTGELFF. The CDR3, as DNA: TGCGCCAGCAGCTTGCCTGGATCGAACACCGGGGAGCTGTTTTTT. The full variable domain, its missing parts supplied by reference TRBV5-1 and TRBJ2-2, is KAGVTQTPRYLIKTRGQQVTLSCSPISGHRSVSWYQQTPGQGLQFLFEYFSETQRNKGNFPGRFSGRQFSNSRSEMNVSTLELGDSALYLCASSLPGSNTGELFFGEGSRLTVL.

The chain is built from TRBV5-5 and TRBJ1-5; D not resolved. Germline V gene sequence: CDR1 SGHKS, CDR2 YYEKEE (reference sequence). Trimming shortened V by 4 bases and J by 6 bases, and 17 bases separated the two germline ends. This CDR3 is 15 amino acids long. CDR3 residues: CASSGVTSGSQPQHF. Here the CDR3 DNA reads TGTGCCAGCAGCGGCGTTACTAGTGGATCTCAGCCCCAGCATTTT.

The chain joins TRBV10-3 to TRBJ2-3; D possibly uses TRBD1 or TRBD2 (5 bases each). Germline CDR1 ENHRY, CDR2 SYGVKD. The ends were cut back, 5 bases at V and 4 bases at J, with 16 bases in the middle. The CDR3 loop spans 15 amino acids. CDR3 region: CAISRDPDGPDTQYF. The DNA for the CDR3 is TGTGCCATCAGTCGGGACCCTGATGGTCCAGATACGCAGTATTTT.

CDR3 bases: TGTGCCAGTAGTATAGATCACAGCACAGATACGCAGTATTTT. Its protein is CASSIDHSTDTQYF. V usage is TRBV19 and J usage is TRBJ2-3; no reliable D call. Trimming took off 0 bases at V and 0 bases at J, with 4 bases between the two ends. Germline V CDR1 and CDR2: LNHDA, SQIVND (reference sequence). CDR3 length: 14 residues.

V gene TRBV29-1 combines with J gene TRBJ1-4, with TRBD1 matching 7 bases. The CDR3 runs to 14 residues. The V and J ends lost 6 bases and 5 bases, in that order; junction bases with no gene match: 9. Germline V gene data show CDR1 as SQVTM and CDR2 as ANQGSEA. The CDR3 here is CSVGTGTVNEKLFF. The CDR3, as DNA: TGCAGCGTCGGCACCGGGACAGTGAATGAAAAACTGTTTTTT.